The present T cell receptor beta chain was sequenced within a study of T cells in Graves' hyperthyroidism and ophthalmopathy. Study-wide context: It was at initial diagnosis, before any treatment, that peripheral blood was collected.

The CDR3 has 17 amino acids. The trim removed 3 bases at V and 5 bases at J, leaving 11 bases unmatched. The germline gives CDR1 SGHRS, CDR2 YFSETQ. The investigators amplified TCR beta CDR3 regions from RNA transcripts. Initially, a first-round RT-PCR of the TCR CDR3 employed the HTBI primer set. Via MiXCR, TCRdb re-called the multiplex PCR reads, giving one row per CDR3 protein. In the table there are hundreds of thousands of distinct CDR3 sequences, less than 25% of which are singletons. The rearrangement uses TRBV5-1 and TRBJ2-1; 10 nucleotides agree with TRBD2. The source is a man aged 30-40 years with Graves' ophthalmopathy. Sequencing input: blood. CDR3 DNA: TGCGCCAGCAGCTCCAAATTAGCGGGAGGATCGCACAATGAGCAGTTCTTC. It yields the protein CASSSKLAGGSHNEQFF.